The sample holds many counts of the clone carrying this T cell receptor beta chain. The antigen is not known. This entry is derived from a study of spatial heterogeneity in lung cancer. Study details: The donors were 65 to 85 patients with non-small cell lung cancer that was early-stage and untreated. In raw reads, more than 8.5 appearances on average were recorded for each unique TCR and UMI combination. Study outcomes and limitations: Resection saw ubiquitous expanded tumor TCRs appear in blood more than follow-up did.

Regarding time point: blood at routine non-recurrence follow-up after resection. Whole RNA was taken from tumor, nontumor lung or frozen PBMC; it was then sequenced unsorted. Each molecule of TCR cDNA was tagged with one unique molecular identifier. TCRdb reanalysed the 5' RACE reads using MiXCR and keeps one entry per CDR3 protein. Of under 150,000 distinct CDR3 sequences detected, about 12% appear once; the ten largest clones hold around 16%. The J segment lost 2 bases and the V segment lost 6 bases, leaving 6 bases of the junction unmatched. CDR1 and CDR2 from the germline V gene are MDHEN and SYDVKM. The CDR3 contains 14 residues.

The input for sequencing was PBMCs, taken at follow-up. The rearrangement uses TRBV28 and TRBJ1-2; 7 nucleotides match TRBD1. The receptor's source is a male donor with early-stage non-small cell lung cancer. For the CDR3, the DNA is TGTGCCAGCAGGCGAAGGGACAGCAACTATGGCTACACCTTC. Encoded protein: CASRRRDSNYGYTF.